The entry below describes one T cell receptor (beta chain). The target antigen is unknown. The study ran its PCR with 60 Vbeta and 13 Jbeta primers. Original handling: The count from a later analysis was roughly 80 million unique TCR beta chains, approximately 9.9 million of them shared. The assay was immunoSEQ multiplex PCR, and TCRdb's table has in-frame clones only and misses some. V and J calls and clone size are copied from that table; D and trimming were computed from the DNA. The sample contains about 230,000 clones, around 83% of which appear only once. The source of the sample is a study of cytomegalovirus exposure and HLA in healthy donors. Broader study findings: Later analysis associated a missense DCLRE1C variant with TCR beta V- and J-gene trimming. Donor immune exposure was known only as CMV serostatus.

Source material: PBMCs. This clonotype originated in a girl aged 2-10 years in good health and CMV-seronegative.

CDR3 protein: CASSQEGGANYGYTF. The DNA for the CDR3 is TGCGCCAGCAGCCAAGAAGGCGGAGCTAACTATGGCTACACCTTC. V is TRBV4-1 and J is TRBJ1-2; D is unresolved. This CDR3 spans 15 amino acids. Germline-derived CDR1 and CDR2 are MGHRA and YSYEKL. The germline V and J ends were trimmed by 0 bases and 0 bases, with 8 bases remaining between them.